Detailed here is one TCR beta chain. Libraries were prepared by immunoSEQ multiplex PCR; TCRdb keeps only in-frame clonotypes and omits some of them. The sample includes fewer than 85,000 clones, approximately 94% of them seen just once. Unmatched junction bases numbered 3, after V lost 3 bases and J lost 4 bases. CDR3 size: 14 residues. Germline assignment: CDR1 LGHDT and CDR2 YNNKEL (reference sequence). The sample originates from a study of control samples from healthy donors and cancer patients. The chain has TRBV3-1 (or the pseudogene TRBV3-2) and TRBJ1-2, with 9 bases aligning to TRBD1. The TCR sequence derives from a woman in her thirties in good health. Sequencing was carried out using blood. The CDR3 region is CASSHPQGAYGYTF. CDR3 bases: TGTGCCAGCAGCCACCCACAGGGGGCCTATGGCTACACCTTC.